What follows are 28 T cell receptor beta chains derived from one specimen sequenced in a study of PD-L1 blockade in urothelial cancer. The time point denotes: peripheral blood 6 weeks after treatment start. Generated by immunoSEQ multiplex PCR, the TCRdb table keeps only in-frame clones and is missing some. The sample holds more than 60,000 clones, roughly 90% seen once. The specimen was PBMCs, collected around atezolizumab (anti-PD-L1) treatment. Receptors were obtained from a man between 60 and 75 years old with urothelial cancer.

The rearrangement links TRBV7-8 to TRBJ2-1; TRBD2 might be the D (7 bases). The CDR3 totals 15 residues. The V end was cut by 1 base, the J end by 6 bases, with 13 bases between. Germline V CDR1 and CDR2: SGHVS, FQNEAQ. Here the CDR3 DNA reads TGTGCCAGCAGCTTAGTTGTGGGGGGGCTCAATGAGCAGTTCTTC. Translating it yields CASSLVVGGLNEQFF.

The chain couples TRBV28 to TRBJ2-7; D not certain. The length of the CDR3 is 12 residues. The germline gives CDR1 MDHEN, CDR2 SYDVKM. Trimming took 6 bases from V and 0 from J, leaving 6 bases between them. The chain's CDR3 is CASRESSYEQYF. Written as DNA, the CDR3 is TGTGCCAGCAGGGAGAGCTCCTACGAGCAGTACTTC.

There are a few counts of this clone. The chain links TRBV7-3 to TRBJ2-1; unclear D gene. Germline V lookup: CDR1 SGHTA, CDR2 FQGTGA. This CDR3 is built from 12 residues. Deletions cut 2 bases from V and 9 bases from J, with 8 bases between. CDR3 bases: TGTGCCAGCAGCTTAGGCTCTAGTGAGCAGTTCTTC. Its translation: CASSLGSSEQFF.

The chain links TRBV7-8 to TRBJ2-2; D is possibly TRBD2 (6 bases). The CDR3 sequence is 14 residues long. Germline CDR1 SGHVS, CDR2 FQNEAQ. V lost 5 bases, J lost 6 bases, and 13 bases lay in between. The CDR3 DNA is TGTGCCAGCAGCCGAGGGCTAGCGTCCGGGGAGCTGTTTTTT. Protein product: CASSRGLASGELFF. Based on the CDR3 plus reference TRBV7-8 and TRBJ2-2, the full variable domain is GAGVSQSPRYKVAKRGQDVALRCDPISGHVSLFWYQQALGQGPEFLTYFQNEAQLDKSGLPSDRFFAERPEGSVSTLKIQRTQQEDSAVYLCASSRGLASGELFFGEGSRLTVL.

J is TRBJ1-2 and V is TRBV5-1; D is ambiguous. Germline CDR1 reads SGHRS; CDR2 reads YFSETQ. Trimming took 0 bases from V and 7 from J, leaving 16 bases between them. The CDR3 is 15 residues long. The DNA for the CDR3 is TGCGCCAGCAGCTTGGAGGCCAGAGCCTCTAGTGGCTACACCTTC. Translation: CASSLEARASSGYTF.

This chain connects TRBV12-5 to TRBJ2-7; D gene uncertain. Germline CDR1 reads LGHNT; CDR2 reads FRNRAP. V was trimmed by 7 bases and J by 3 bases, leaving 10 bases between them. The length of the CDR3 is 12 residues. In DNA form, the CDR3 reads TGTGCTAGTGTTCCCCGTTACTACGAGCAGTACTTC. Its translation is CASVPRYYEQYF.

The chain links TRBV9 to TRBJ2-3, with TRBD2 matching 12 bases. The J segment lost 5 bases and the V segment lost 3 bases, leaving 13 bases of the junction unmatched. The CDR3 has 18 residues. Germline-derived CDR1 and CDR2 are SGDLS and YYNGEE. CDR3 in DNA: TGTGCCAGCAGCGCCCGCGCCGGACTAGCGGGGCTCCTAGATACGCAGTATTTT. Translation: CASSARAGLAGLLDTQYF.

The chain couples TRBV6-5 to TRBJ2-7; D gene ambiguous. Germline V gives CDR1 MNHEY, CDR2 SVGAGI. V dropped 6 bases and J dropped 0 bases, with 15 bases sitting between them. This CDR3 is built from 15 residues. The CDR3 DNA sequence: TGTGCCAGCAGCGCTCCCCACCTGAGCTCCTACGAGCAGTACTTC. This translates into CASSAPHLSSYEQYF.

The chain carries TRBV28 and TRBJ1-4; the D gene is possibly TRBD1 (6 bases). The CDR3 runs to 16 residues. CDR1 and CDR2 from the germline V gene are MDHEN and SYDVKM. V lost 10 bases and J lost 4, with 22 bases in between. CDR3 loop: CATQGAGAGRNEKLFF. The CDR3 nucleotides are TGTGCCACCCAAGGAGCGGGGGCAGGGCGTAATGAAAAACTGTTTTTT. Drawing the rest from reference TRBV28 and TRBJ1-4, the complete variable domain is DVKVTQSSRYLVKRTGEKVFLECVQDMDHENMFWYRQDPGLGLRLIYFSYDVKMKEKGDIPEGYSVSREKKERFSLILESASTNQTSMYLCATQGAGAGRNEKLFFGSGTQLSVL.

The chain couples TRBV15 to TRBJ2-1, with a tentative D call TRBD2 (6 bases). Germline V gene data show CDR1 as LNHNV and CDR2 as YYDKDF (reference sequence). The V gene lost 0 bases and the J gene lost 6 bases, with 9 bases spanning the gap. The CDR3 is 14 amino acids. CDR3 sequence (DNA): TGTGCCACCAGCAGAGAACTAGCCATCAATGAGCAGTTCTTC. It yields the protein CATSRELAINEQFF.

The V call is TRBV11-2, the J call TRBJ2-5, with 8 bases that match TRBD2. The trim removed 2 bases at V and 3 bases at J, leaving 14 bases unmatched. This CDR3 has 18 residues. Per germline, CDR1 SGHAT and CDR2 FQNNGV. CDR3 nucleotide sequence: TGTGCCAGCAGCTTAACCACCTCCGGGGCGGGGGGAAAAGAGACCCAGTACTTC. It yields the protein CASSLTTSGAGGKETQYF.

This clone turned up a few times. The rearrangement uses TRBV28 and TRBJ1-1; possibly TRBD1 for D (5 bases). The CDR3 contains 15 residues. CDR1 MDHEN and CDR2 SYDVKM come from the germline V gene. Between the trimmed V and J ends, which lost 3 bases and 4 bases, there was a span of 15 bases. The CDR3 DNA is TGTGCCAGCAGTTTGGCTGGGGTCGGGGGCACTGAAGCTTTCTTT. The encoded protein is CASSLAGVGGTEAFF.

The J gene is TRBJ2-7, the V gene TRBV30; a possible D gene is TRBD1 (6 bases). The germline gives CDR1 GTSNPN, CDR2 SVGIG (reference sequence). The CDR3 spans 15 residues. Trimming shortened V by 2 bases and J by 0 bases, and 14 bases separated the two germline ends. The CDR3: CAWSLLQGISYEQYF. The DNA for the CDR3 is TGTGCCTGGAGTTTACTCCAGGGGATCTCCTACGAGCAGTACTTC.

The chain couples TRBV30 to TRBJ2-1; perhaps TRBD2 as D (6 bases). V was trimmed by 2 bases and J by 6 bases, leaving 17 bases between them. Looked up from germline, CDR1 is GTSNPN and CDR2 is SVGIG (reference sequence). The CDR3 spans 15 residues. This chain's CDR3 is CAWSPSRLVPNEQFF. The DNA of the CDR3 is TGTGCCTGGAGTCCCTCAAGACTAGTTCCCAATGAGCAGTTCTTC.

The V and J genes are TRBV6-6 and TRBJ1-1; D not certain. The CDR3 length is 8 residues. Germline CDR1 MNHNY, CDR2 SVGAGI (reference sequence). Trimming pared 8 bases from V and 12 bases from J, leaving 7 bases between. Written as DNA, the CDR3 is TGTGCCAGCGCACAAACTTTCTTT. It yields the protein CASAQTFF.

This clone is a singleton in its sample. V gene TRBV10-1 combines with J gene TRBJ2-1; the D gene is possibly TRBD2 (5 bases). With 11 bases removed from V and 1 base from J, the gap between germline ends came to 18 bases. The CDR3 contains 15 residues. Germline-derived CDR1 and CDR2 are WNHNN and SYGVQD (reference sequence). The CDR3 reads CAGDTLGASYNEQFF. Here the CDR3 DNA reads TGCGCCGGAGATACCTTGGGAGCTTCCTACAATGAGCAGTTCTTC.

The chain joins TRBV5-1 to TRBJ1-4; 9 bases line up with TRBD1. V shed 2 bases and J 2 bases; nucleotides not matched to a gene: 13. The length of the CDR3 is 19 residues. Germline-derived CDR1 and CDR2 are SGHRS and YFSETQ. CDR3 sequence: CASSFLTGGASGTNEKLFF. CDR3 nucleotides: TGCGCCAGCAGCTTTCTTACAGGGGGCGCATCCGGGACTAATGAAAAACTGTTTTTT.

The genes are TRBV18 and TRBJ1-5, with D hard to call. Germline V gene lookup returns CDR1 KGHSH and CDR2 LQKENI. The CDR3 is made up of 17 amino acids. V gave up 2 bases and J gave up 2 bases, with 16 bases separating them. Here the CDR3 reads CASSPGGTAVRNQPQHF. CDR3 nucleotide sequence: TGTGCCAGCTCACCAGGTGGAACAGCTGTCCGCAATCAGCCCCAGCATTTT.

The chain joins TRBV2 to TRBJ2-7; TRBD2 might be the D (6 bases). The germline V gene has CDR1 SNHLY and CDR2 FYNNEI. V lost 4 bases, J lost 3 bases, and 16 bases lay in between. The CDR3 is made up of 15 amino acids. Here the CDR3 reads CASSAAGRAIYEQYF. The CDR3 coding sequence is TGTGCCAGCAGTGCCGCGGGGCGGGCTATCTACGAGCAGTACTTC.

V usage is TRBV7-8 and J usage is TRBJ2-2; D might be TRBD2 (5 bases). Germline V gene data show CDR1 as SGHVS and CDR2 as FQNEAQ. V was cut by 4 bases and J by 11 bases, with 20 bases left in between. The CDR3 length is 15 residues. The CDR3 spells CASSSAPATIRELFF. The DNA for the CDR3 is TGTGCCAGCAGCTCGGCCCCCGCGACTATTCGCGAGCTGTTTTTT.

The V and J genes are TRBV10-2 and TRBJ2-7, with TRBD2 matching 7 bases. With V trimmed by 6 bases and J by 7 bases, 9 bases remained unmatched. There are 13 residues in the CDR3. CDR1 WSHSY and CDR2 SAAADI come from the germline V gene. The chain's CDR3 is CASRAGNPVEQYF. CDR3 nucleotide sequence: TGCGCCAGCAGAGCGGGGAATCCCGTGGAGCAGTACTTC.

V and J are TRBV19 and TRBJ1-1; no clear D gene. The germline V gene has CDR1 LNHDA and CDR2 SQIVND (reference sequence). The CDR3 contains 14 residues. Trimming removed 2 bases at V and 5 bases at J, with 12 bases between. CDR3 DNA: TGTGCCAGTAGTATAAACGGGGTGAGAACTGAAGCTTTCTTT. This translates into CASSINGVRTEAFF.

This chain uses TRBV10-1 with TRBJ2-2, with unresolved D. Trimming stripped 3 bases from V and 3 bases from J, with 8 bases between. Germline V CDR1 and CDR2: WNHNN, SYGVQD (reference sequence). CDR3 length: 14 residues. The CDR3 is CASSENWHTGELFF. CDR3 nucleotides: TGCGCCAGCAGTGAAAATTGGCACACCGGGGAGCTGTTTTTT.

J is TRBJ2-4 and V is TRBV9, with TRBD1 matching over 9 bases. The V gene's germline CDR1 is SGDLS and CDR2 YYNGEE. V trimming: 3 bases; J trimming: 3 bases; junction bases outside the gene matches: 4. CDR3 length: 15 residues. Here the CDR3 DNA reads TGTGCCAGCAGCGAGGACAGGGGTGACAAAAACATTCAGTACTTC. Its protein product is CASSEDRGDKNIQYF.

V gene TRBV9 combines with J gene TRBJ2-1; 9 bases match TRBD2. After removal of 2 bases from V and 2 bases from J, the junction contained 2 bases not matched to a gene. Per the germline V gene, CDR1 is SGDLS and CDR2 is YYNGEE. This CDR3 contains 15 residues. CDR3 DNA: TGTGCCAGCAGCGTTAGCGGGAGTCCCTACAATGAGCAGTTCTTC. Encoded protein: CASSVSGSPYNEQFF.

Details on this clone: A read error may produce the germline difference seen at one junction end. The chain couples TRBV7-7 to TRBJ2-1; a weak D match, TRBD2 (5 bases). The CDR3 is 15 amino acids. Looked up from germline, CDR1 is SSHAT and CDR2 is FNYEAQ (reference sequence). The CDR3 DNA reads TGTGCTAGCAGCTTAGACCGGTCCGGGGTGGGTGAGCAGTTCTTC. It encodes CASSLDRSGVGEQFF.

The chain couples TRBV19 to TRBJ2-6; 9 nucleotides line up with TRBD1. The CDR3 consists of 17 residues. The germline gives CDR1 LNHDA, CDR2 SQIVND (reference sequence). V lost 5 bases and J lost 0; bases outside the gene matches: 5. The CDR3 coding sequence is TGTGCCAGTAGTGACAGGGGGTCTTCCTCTGGGGCCAACGTCCTGACTTTC. Its protein is CASSDRGSSSGANVLTF. Full variable domain (remainder filled in from reference TRBV19 and TRBJ2-6): DGGITQSPKYLFRKEGQNVTLSCEQNLNHDAMYWYRQDPGQGLRLIYYSQIVNDFQKGDIAEGYSVSREKKESFPLTVTSAQKNPTAFYLCASSDRGSSSGANVLTFGAGSRLTVL.

This rearrangement joins TRBV2 to TRBJ2-7, with D tentatively TRBD1 (6 bases). Germline V gives CDR1 SNHLY, CDR2 FYNNEI. CDR3 length: 14 residues. Trimming pared 8 bases from V and 0 bases from J, leaving 14 bases between. The CDR3 protein is CASSQGRSSYEQYF. In nucleotides, the CDR3 is TGTGCCAGCTCTCAGGGGCGATCCTCCTACGAGCAGTACTTC.